The rows below give T cell receptor beta chains drawn from one sample of a study of PD-1 blockade in classical Hodgkin lymphoma. The data were produced by immunoSEQ multiplex PCR, yet TCRdb's version contains in-frame clones alone and is incomplete. Found here are over 90,000 clones, 89% of them singletons; the top ten hold about 10%. This specimen was peripheral blood mononuclear cells (PBMCs), taken before the second cycle of nivolumab. These receptors all come from a human donor with classical Hodgkin lymphoma. CDR3s include the opening cysteine and the closing phenylalanine or tryptophan. A D gene is named only where the DNA matches it firmly. A clone size is listed for some rows: how often the clone was seen (once, few, many), or a class if it is expanded.

TRBJ2-5,TRBV12-2,.,.,CASRFGGAGTQYF,TGTGCAAGTCGCTTCGGGGGGGCTGGGACCCAGTACTTC
TRBJ2-4,TRBV28,TRBD1,.,CASSLGTGRDIQYF,TGTGCCAGCAGTCTCGGGACAGGGCGGGACATTCAGTACTTC
TRBJ2-5,TRBV28,TRBD2,once,CASSPIGLAGPQETQYF,TGTGCCAGCAGTCCCATCGGACTAGCGGGACCCCAAGAGACCCAGTACTTC
TRBJ1-2,TRBV2,.,.,CASSEQSNYGYTF,TGTGCCAGCTCCGAACAGAGTAACTATGGCTACACCTTC
TRBJ2-5,TRBV11-2,.,few,CASSLMGGMVQETQYF,TGTGCCAGCAGCTTAATGGGCGGGATGGTCCAAGAGACCCAGTACTTC
TRBJ1-3,TRBV6-5,TRBD1,.,CASSYNRGGNTIYF,TGTGCCAGCAGTTACAACAGGGGAGGAAACACCATATATTTT
TRBJ1-6,TRBV7-9,.,few,CASTSYNSPLHF,TGTGCCAGTACGTCCTATAATTCACCCCTCCACTTT
TRBJ2-7,TRBV12-1,.,.,CASSFTYEQYF,TGTGCCAGCAGCTTCACTTACGAGCAGTACTTC
TRBJ1-2,TRBV14,TRBD1,.,CASSQGQSYGYTF,TGTGCCAGCAGCCAGGGACAGTCCTATGGCTACACCTTC
TRBJ2-7,TRBV21-1,.,few,CASSKSGQRTSYEQYF,TGTGCCAGCAGCAAATCAGGACAGCGCACATCGTACGAGCAGTACTTC
TRBJ1-2,TRBV6-6,TRBD1,.,CASSYGQALYGYTF,TGTGCCAGCAGTTACGGACAGGCCTTGTATGGCTACACCTTC
TRBJ2-7,TRBV2,TRBD1,.,CASRGQSYEQYF,TGTGCCAGCAGGGGACAGTCCTACGAGCAGTACTTC
TRBJ2-3,TRBV2,.,.,CASSEGWGTDTQYF,TGTGCCAGCAGTGAAGGGTGGGGCACAGATACGCAGTATTTT
TRBJ2-7,TRBV18,TRBD1,.,CASSPFSGQSFSYEQYF,TGTGCCAGCTCACCCTTCTCGGGACAGTCCTTCTCCTACGAGCAGTACTTC
TRBJ1-1,TRBV7-8,.,.,CASSTTDKAFF,TGTGCCAGCAGCACCACAGATAAAGCTTTCTTT
TRBJ1-5,TRBV7-4,TRBD1,once,CASSNPAGTGMCQPQHF,TGTGCCAGCAGCAACCCGGCGGGGACAGGGATGTGTCAGCCCCAGCATTTT
TRBJ2-7,TRBV5-1,TRBD2,.,CASSPPAGEQYF,TGCGCCAGCAGCCCCCCAGCGGGGGAGCAGTACTTC
TRBJ1-3,TRBV16,.,.,CASSQFATNSGNTIYF,TGTGCCAGCAGCCAATTCGCGACAAACTCTGGAAACACCATATATTTT
TRBJ2-7,TRBV27,TRBD1,.,CASSLLGQAPYEQYF,TGTGCCAGCAGTTTATTGGGACAGGCGCCCTACGAGCAGTACTTC
TRBJ1-2,TRBV7-6,.,.,CASSLVPGTNYGYTF,TGTGCCAGCAGCTTAGTCCCCGGGACTAACTATGGCTACACCTTC
TRBJ2-1,TRBV27,.,.,CASSFLGGAVNEQFF,TGTGCCAGCAGTTTCTTGGGGGGAGCAGTCAATGAGCAGTTCTTC
TRBJ2-2,TRBV18,TRBD2,.,CASSPQRETGELFF,TGTGCCAGCTCACCACAGCGGGAGACCGGGGAGCTGTTTTTT
TRBJ2-4,TRBV11-2,TRBD1,.,CASSWSTGVAKNIQYF,TGTGCCAGCAGCTGGTCTACAGGGGTGGCCAAAAACATTCAGTACTTC
TRBJ2-1,TRBV6-5,.,.,CASSYPLEVEQFF,TGTGCCAGCAGTTACCCCTTAGAAGTGGAGCAGTTCTTC
TRBJ1-1,TRBV7-9,.,.,CASSLGIAGTEAFF,TGTGCCAGCAGCTTAGGGATAGCGGGCACTGAAGCTTTCTTT
TRBJ2-7,TRBV4-2,.,.,CASSPRQTSYEQYF,TGTGCCAGCAGCCCCAGACAGACCTCCTACGAGCAGTACTTC
TRBJ2-3,TRBV10-1,TRBD2,.,CASSETSGGSDTQYF,TGCGCCAGCAGTGAGACTAGCGGGGGATCAGATACGCAGTATTTT
TRBJ2-1,TRBV11-2,TRBD2,.,CASSYTSGRYNEQFF,TGTGCCAGCAGCTACACTAGCGGGAGATACAATGAGCAGTTCTTC
TRBJ2-3,TRBV7-2,TRBD2,.,CASSWGLATDTQYF,TGTGCCAGCAGCTGGGGACTAGCGACAGATACGCAGTATTTT
TRBJ2-5,TRBV6-1,.,.,CASRKTAQETQYF,TGTGCCAGCAGAAAGACAGCTCAAGAGACCCAGTACTTC
TRBJ2-1,TRBV7-8,.,once,CASSSGALGNEQFF,TGTGCCAGCAGCTCAGGGGCCCTCGGCAATGAGCAGTTCTTC
TRBJ1-6,TRBV28,.,.,CASAPRANSPLHF,TGTGCCAGCGCCCCCAGGGCTAATTCACCCCTCCACTTT
TRBJ2-1,TRBV6-6,.,.,CASSILGVLYNEQFF,TGTGCCAGCAGCATCCTCGGGGTCTTATACAATGAGCAGTTCTTC
TRBJ1-1,TRBV19,.,.,CASSIEEDMNTEAFF,TGTGCCAGTAGTATAGAAGAGGACATGAACACTGAAGCTTTCTTT
TRBJ1-2,TRBV15,TRBD1,.,CATSPRDSPTPLGYTF,TGTGCCACCAGCCCTCGGGACAGCCCTACCCCCTTGGGCTACACCTTC
TRBJ2-4,TRBV10-3,TRBD1,.,CAISDRDRAKNIQYF,TGTGCCATCAGTGATAGGGACAGGGCCAAAAACATTCAGTACTTC
TRBJ1-6,TRBV6-1,TRBD1,once,CASSETLDRALHF,TGTGCCAGCAGTGAAACTCTGGACAGGGCCCTCCACTTT
TRBJ2-5,TRBV28,.,.,CASTKWGVRAETQYF,TGTGCCAGCACCAAATGGGGGGTGAGAGCAGAGACCCAGTACTTC
TRBJ2-5,TRBV27,.,.,CASSLARYRTQETQYF,TGTGCCAGCAGTTTAGCGCGATACAGGACCCAAGAGACCCAGTACTTC
TRBJ2-7,TRBV28,.,.,CASSTYTPSYEQYF,TGTGCCAGCAGTACGTACACGCCGTCCTACGAGCAGTACTTC
TRBJ2-7,TRBV5-1,TRBD1,.,CASSSWTGEEQYF,TGCGCCAGCAGCAGTTGGACAGGGGAAGAGCAGTACTTC
TRBJ2-1,TRBV6-1,TRBD2,.,CASSEAGGLAGGPYNEQFF,TGTGCCAGCAGTGAAGCGGGGGGACTAGCGGGAGGACCCTACAATGAGCAGTTCTTC
TRBJ2-7,TRBV11-2,.,once,CASSLEPGGDYEQYF,TGTGCCAGCAGCTTAGAACCAGGGGGGGACTACGAGCAGTACTTC
TRBJ2-1,TRBV27,.,.,CASSLSVTGNNEQFF,TGTGCCAGCAGTTTATCGGTGACAGGTAACAATGAGCAGTTCTTC
TRBJ1-3,TRBV7-2,.,.,CASSLGGSGNTIYF,TGTGCCAGCAGCTTAGGCGGCTCTGGAAACACCATATATTTT
TRBJ1-6,TRBV7-9,TRBD1,once,CASSLGGGGTAPLHF,TGTGCCAGCAGCTTAGGGGGAGGGGGCACAGCACCCCTCCACTTT
TRBJ2-7,TRBV27,TRBD2,.,CASRTSASYEQYF,TGTGCCAGCCGGACTAGCGCGAGCTACGAGCAGTACTTC